These 21 T cell receptor beta chains originate from one sample sequenced in a study of CD4 T cells in relation to SARS-CoV-2 and coronaviruses. CD4+ T cells from unexposed donors were obtained before the COVID-19 pandemic (2011-2018). The cells were cultured for roughly 11 days before CD4+ T cells were isolated. Antigens of these TCRs are unknown. TCRdb's copy holds only in-frame clones and misses some; the assay was immunoSEQ multiplex PCR. The sample consists of about 12,000 clones, over 65% of them appearing once. Sample: CD4+ T cells from PBMCs, cultured in vitro. Every receptor here comes from a human donor in good health.

The chain carries TRBV6-4 and TRBJ2-1; 12 nucleotides align to TRBD1. Per germline, CDR1 MRHNA and CDR2 SNTAGT. The length of the CDR3 is 15 residues. Losses at the gene ends were 3 bases for V and 8 bases for J; bases not matched to a gene: 5. The CDR3 loop is CASSEGQGATDEQFF. CDR3 nucleotide sequence: TGTGCCAGCAGTGAGGGACAGGGGGCGACAGATGAGCAGTTCTTC.

This clone has only one observation. For the CDR3, the DNA is TGTGCCAGTAGTCCCCGAGGACAGGGGGATTACAATGAGCAGTTCTTC. Translation: CASSPRGQGDYNEQFF. The J gene is TRBJ2-1, the V gene TRBV19; 10 bases are shared with TRBD1. J was trimmed by 4 bases and V by 5 bases; bases with no gene match: 8. The CDR3 runs to 16 residues. Per the germline V gene, CDR1 is LNHDA and CDR2 is SQIVND (reference sequence).

This rearrangement joins TRBV7-6 to TRBJ2-5; 7 positions match TRBD1. The CDR3 runs 16 residues. After removal of 1 base from V and 0 bases from J, the junction contained 5 bases not matched to a gene. Germline lookup yields CDR1 SGHVS and CDR2 FNYEAQ. The CDR3 sequence is CASSLGTGQNQETQYF. CDR3 coding DNA: TGTGCCAGCAGCTTAGGGACGGGACAGAACCAAGAGACCCAGTACTTC.

The genes are TRBV10-3 and TRBJ2-7; D may correspond to TRBD1 or TRBD2 (5 bases each). The ends were cut back, 10 bases at V and 4 bases at J, with 17 bases in the middle. CDR1 is ENHRY, CDR2 SYGVKD, per germline. The CDR3 is made up of 13 amino acids. The CDR3 is CATSRDRGYEQYF. The CDR3 nucleotides read TGTGCCACCAGCAGGGACCGAGGGTACGAGCAGTACTTC.

This chain uses TRBV20-1 with TRBJ2-1, with unresolved D. Trimming shortened V by 1 base and J by 5 bases, and 3 bases separated the two germline ends. Per the germline V gene, CDR1 is DFQATT and CDR2 is SNEGSKA (reference sequence). CDR3 length: 11 amino acids. The CDR3 bases are TGCAGTGCTAGAGGGCACAATGAGCAGTTCTTC. It yields the protein CSARGHNEQFF.

The chain couples TRBV7-8 to TRBJ2-7; possibly TRBD1 or TRBD2 for D (5 bases each). The V and J ends lost 5 bases and 3 bases respectively, with 20 bases between them. Germline V lookup: CDR1 SGHVS, CDR2 FQNEAQ. The CDR3 runs to 16 residues. The CDR3 loop is CASSLWGTTPIYEQYF. The DNA of the CDR3 is TGTGCCAGCAGCCTCTGGGGGACCACCCCTATCTACGAGCAGTACTTC. Variable domain in full (rest from reference TRBV7-8 and TRBJ2-7): GAGVSQSPRYKVAKRGQDVALRCDPISGHVSLFWYQQALGQGPEFLTYFQNEAQLDKSGLPSDRFFAERPEGSVSTLKIQRTQQEDSAVYLCASSLWGTTPIYEQYFGPGTRLTVT.

This chain links TRBV6-5 with TRBJ2-3; 8 bases are shared with TRBD1. Germline lookup yields CDR1 MNHEY and CDR2 SVGAGI. V lost 4 bases to trimming and J lost 0 bases; unmatched junction nucleotides: 3. This CDR3 is built from 15 residues. The CDR3 DNA reads TGTGCCAGCAGTTCGACAGGGGACAGCACAGATACGCAGTATTTT. It yields the protein CASSSTGDSTDTQYF.

This clone was found a few times. CDR3 region: CASSVRGSRYNEQFF. The CDR3 DNA follows: TGTGCCAGCAGCGTAAGGGGGAGTAGGTACAATGAGCAGTTCTTC. The genes are TRBV9 and TRBJ2-1, with D maybe TRBD1 (6 bases). V lost 1 base and J lost 4, with 12 bases in between. The CDR3 contains 15 residues. Germline V gene data show CDR1 as SGDLS and CDR2 as YYNGEE.

In this sample, this clone turned up a few times. V and J are TRBV29-1 and TRBJ1-1, with D hard to call. The germline CDR1 and CDR2 sequences are SQVTM and ANQGSEA. The CDR3 runs to 13 residues. The V end lost 5 bases, the J end lost 11 bases, and 21 bases lay between the germline ends. The CDR3 here is CSVSTDSLGRAFF. The DNA for the CDR3 is TGCAGCGTTTCAACCGACTCTTTAGGTCGGGCTTTCTTT.

V gene TRBV27 combines with J gene TRBJ2-7, with a tentative D call TRBD2 (7 bases). CDR3 length equals 17 residues. Germline assignment: CDR1 MNHEY and CDR2 SMNVEV (reference sequence). Trimming took off 2 bases at V and 2 bases at J, with 19 bases between the two ends. The CDR3 here is CASSLGYGGLAPYEQYF. The CDR3 DNA follows: TGTGCCAGCAGTTTAGGGTACGGGGGGCTAGCGCCCTACGAGCAGTACTTC.

The chain carries TRBV7-9 and TRBJ2-7; TRBD2 aligns across 9 bases. This CDR3 has 16 residues. V dropped 4 bases and J dropped 5; count of bases not matched to a gene: 12. CDR1 SEHNR and CDR2 FQNEAQ come from the germline V gene (reference sequence). CDR3 protein: CASSSPGLALVDEQYF. The DNA for the CDR3 is TGTGCCAGCAGCTCGCCGGGACTAGCTCTCGTCGACGAGCAGTACTTC. Filled out from reference TRBV7-9 and TRBJ2-7, the complete variable domain reads DTGVSQNPRHKITKRGQNVTFRCDPISEHNRLYWYRQTLGQGPEFLTYFQNEAQLEKSRLLSDRFSAERPKGSFSTLEIQRTEQGDSAMYLCASSSPGLALVDEQYFGPGTRLTVT.

This clone showed up just a few times. This sequence joins TRBV5-1 and TRBJ2-7; D possibly matches TRBD1 or TRBD2 (5 bases each). The CDR3 consists of 16 residues. The ends were cut back, 4 bases at V and 2 bases at J, with 19 bases in the middle. Germline values: CDR1 SGHRS, CDR2 YFSETQ. CDR3 coding DNA: TGCGCCAGCAGCCCTACTCTCGGGACGGGGACCTACGAGCAGTACTTC. This encodes CASSPTLGTGTYEQYF. Combining the CDR3 with reference TRBV5-1 and TRBJ2-7 gives the whole variable domain KAGVTQTPRYLIKTRGQQVTLSCSPISGHRSVSWYQQTPGQGLQFLFEYFSETQRNKGNFPGRFSGRQFSNSRSEMNVSTLELGDSALYLCASSPTLGTGTYEQYFGPGTRLTVT.

V and J are TRBV12-3 or TRBV12-4 and TRBJ2-7; maybe TRBD1 (6 bases). V lost 7 bases, J lost 6 bases, and 16 bases lay in between. This CDR3 has 13 amino acids. The DNA for the CDR3 is TGTGCCAGCACGGAAGGGGGACGTCGCGAGCAGTACTTC. This sequence encodes CASTEGGRREQYF.

The rearrangement links TRBV2 to TRBJ2-3; the match to TRBD2 covers 7 bases. This CDR3 is 16 amino acids long. Unmatched junction bases numbered 8, after V lost 5 bases and J lost 0 bases. CDR1 and CDR2 (germline): SNHLY, FYNNEI. Here the CDR3 reads CASSSPGTKSTDTQYF. CDR3 DNA: TGTGCCAGCAGTTCTCCCGGGACTAAAAGCACAGATACGCAGTATTTT.

This clone showed up just a few times. The gene calls are TRBV12-3 or TRBV12-4 and TRBJ2-1, with 11 bases identical to TRBD1. The CDR3 sequence is 13 residues long. V lost 6 bases and J lost 6; bases outside the gene matches: 1. DNA for the CDR3: TGTGCCAGCAGGGGGACAGGGGGCAATGAGCAGTTCTTC. Its protein is CASRGTGGNEQFF.

This clone was counted a few times. V usage is TRBV14 and J usage is TRBJ2-1; D call uncertain. V was pared by 1 base and J by 6 bases, with 7 bases between. This CDR3 is 13 amino acids long. CDR1 and CDR2 (germline): SGHDN, FVKESK. The CDR3 DNA sequence: TGTGCCAGCAGCCAAGCCCCTAGCAATGAGCAGTTCTTC. Its protein is CASSQAPSNEQFF.

The rearrangement joins TRBV28 to TRBJ2-3, with D tentatively TRBD2 (6 bases). This CDR3 spans 15 amino acids. Trimming left V 6 bases short and J 0 bases short, with 13 bases between. CDR1 is MDHEN, CDR2 SYDVKM, per germline. In nucleotides, the CDR3 is TGTGCCAGCAGCTCAAGCGGGCTCAGCACAGATACGCAGTATTTT. It specifies CASSSSGLSTDTQYF.

V usage is TRBV7-3 and J usage is TRBJ2-3; 9 bases map to TRBD2. After removal of 4 bases from V and 4 bases from J, the junction contained 9 bases not matched to a gene. The V gene's germline CDR1 is SGHTA and CDR2 FQGTGA. There are 16 residues in the CDR3. The CDR3 nucleotides are TGTGCCAGCAGCTCCATGGCGGGAGGGGGCCCAGATACGCAGTATTTT. Its protein is CASSSMAGGGPDTQYF.

DNA of the CDR3: TGTGCCAGCAGCTTGGACGGAAGTTTTTACAATGAGCAGTTCTTC. This encodes CASSLDGSFYNEQFF. This chain connects TRBV7-9 to TRBJ2-1; D remains unclear. CDR1 is SEHNR and CDR2 is FQNEAQ in the germline V gene (reference sequence). The CDR3 length is 15 residues. Trimming cost V 3 bases and J 4 bases, with 13 bases left between them.

J is TRBJ1-3 and V is TRBV5-1, with D possibly matching TRBD1 (6 bases). CDR1 is SGHRS and CDR2 is YFSETQ in the germline V gene. The CDR3 loop spans 16 amino acids. V was pared by 0 bases and J by 3 bases, with 13 bases between. CDR3 amino acids: CASSLAQGQLGNTIYF. The CDR3 DNA sequence: TGCGCCAGCAGCTTGGCCCAGGGGCAGCTTGGAAACACCATATATTTT. The whole variable domain, remainder taken from reference TRBV5-1 and TRBJ1-3, is KAGVTQTPRYLIKTRGQQVTLSCSPISGHRSVSWYQQTPGQGLQFLFEYFSETQRNKGNFPGRFSGRQFSNSRSEMNVSTLELGDSALYLCASSLAQGQLGNTIYFGEGSWLTVV.

This sequence joins TRBV9 and TRBJ2-1; 7 bases align to TRBD2. Germline loops: CDR1 SGDLS, CDR2 YYNGEE. CDR3 size: 16 residues. The trim removed 4 bases at V and 0 bases at J, leaving 7 bases unmatched. Here the CDR3 reads CASSLRLANSYNEQFF. For the CDR3, the DNA is TGTGCCAGCAGCCTACGACTAGCTAACTCCTACAATGAGCAGTTCTTC.